The present entry profiles one TCR beta chain with its context. This sample stems from a study of T cell changes during pregnancy in multiple sclerosis. Some clones are missing from TCRdb's copy, which holds only in-frame ones; the method was immunoSEQ multiplex PCR. The data contain tens of thousands of clones, approximately 92% of them singletons. The V and J ends lost 6 bases and 0 bases respectively, with 18 bases between them. CDR3 length: 15 residues. The germline V gene has CDR1 SQVTM and CDR2 ANQGSEA. This specimen was CD8+ T cells from peripheral blood mononuclear cells, taken in the third trimester of pregnancy. The chain combines TRBV29-1 with TRBJ2-7; a weak D match, TRBD1 (6 bases). This sequence originates from a female donor in good health, enrolled as a control in a pregnancy study. CDR3 residues: CSVGEGGFTSYEQYF. CDR3 bases: TGCAGCGTAGGGGAAGGGGGATTCACCTCCTACGAGCAGTACTTC.